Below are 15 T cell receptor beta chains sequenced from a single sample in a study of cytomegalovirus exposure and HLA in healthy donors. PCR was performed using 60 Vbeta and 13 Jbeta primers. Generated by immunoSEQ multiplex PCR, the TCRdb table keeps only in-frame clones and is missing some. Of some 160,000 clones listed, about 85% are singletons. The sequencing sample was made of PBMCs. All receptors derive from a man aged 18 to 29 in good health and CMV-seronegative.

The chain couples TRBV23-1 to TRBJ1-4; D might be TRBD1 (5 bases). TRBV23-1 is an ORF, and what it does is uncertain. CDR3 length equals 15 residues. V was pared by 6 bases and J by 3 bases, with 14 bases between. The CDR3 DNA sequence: TGCGCCAGCAGCCTACGACAGCAACCTAATGAAAAACTGTTTTTT. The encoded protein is CASSLRQQPNEKLFF.

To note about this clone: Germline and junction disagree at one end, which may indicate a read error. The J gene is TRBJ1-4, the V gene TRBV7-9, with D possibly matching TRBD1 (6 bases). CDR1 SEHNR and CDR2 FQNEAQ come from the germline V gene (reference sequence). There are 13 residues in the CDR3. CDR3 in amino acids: CSSSFRGAEKLFF. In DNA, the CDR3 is TGTTCCAGCAGCTTCAGGGGCGCGGAAAAACTGTTTTTT.

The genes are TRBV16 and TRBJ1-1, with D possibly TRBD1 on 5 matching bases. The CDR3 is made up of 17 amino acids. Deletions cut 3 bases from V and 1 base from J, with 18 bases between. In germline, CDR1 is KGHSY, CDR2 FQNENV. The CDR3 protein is CASSQFRAGTQNTEAFF. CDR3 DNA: TGTGCCAGCAGCCAGTTTAGGGCAGGGACTCAGAACACTGAAGCTTTCTTT.

The CDR3 spells CASSPPETFNTEAFF. The CDR3 DNA is TGTGCCAGCAGCCCCCCCGAGACTTTTAACACTGAAGCTTTCTTT. The rearrangement joins TRBV7-9 to TRBJ1-1; D is undetermined. This CDR3 region has 15 residues. V lost 5 bases and J lost 2, with 15 bases in between. Germline values: CDR1 SEHNR, CDR2 FQNEAQ (reference sequence).

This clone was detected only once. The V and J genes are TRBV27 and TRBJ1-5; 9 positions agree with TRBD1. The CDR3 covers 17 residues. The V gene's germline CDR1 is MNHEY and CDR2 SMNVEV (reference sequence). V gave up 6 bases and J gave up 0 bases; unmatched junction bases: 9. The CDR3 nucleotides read TGTGCCAGCAGAGCCGGGACAGGGCCCTATAGCAATCAGCCCCAGCATTTT. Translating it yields CASRAGTGPYSNQPQHF.

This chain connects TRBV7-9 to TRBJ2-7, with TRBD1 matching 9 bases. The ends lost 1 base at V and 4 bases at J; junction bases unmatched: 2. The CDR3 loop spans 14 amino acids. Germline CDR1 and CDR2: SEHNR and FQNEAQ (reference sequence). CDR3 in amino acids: CASSLVGTGYEQYF. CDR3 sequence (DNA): TGTGCCAGCAGCTTAGTGGGGACAGGGTACGAGCAGTACTTC.

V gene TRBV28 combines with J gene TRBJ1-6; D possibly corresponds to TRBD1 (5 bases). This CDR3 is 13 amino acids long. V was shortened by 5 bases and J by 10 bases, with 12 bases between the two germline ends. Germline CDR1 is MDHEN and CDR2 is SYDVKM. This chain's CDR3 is CASSPGGGSPLHF. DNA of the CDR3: TGTGCCAGCAGTCCCGGGGGGGGATCACCCCTCCACTTT.

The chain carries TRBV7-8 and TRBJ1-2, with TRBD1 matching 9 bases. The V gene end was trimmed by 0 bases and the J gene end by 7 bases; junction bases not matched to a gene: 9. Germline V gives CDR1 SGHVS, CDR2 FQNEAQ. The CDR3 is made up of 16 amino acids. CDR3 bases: TGTGCCAGCAGCTTAGCCAGCAAGGGACAGGGTGGTGGCTACACCTTC. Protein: CASSLASKGQGGGYTF.

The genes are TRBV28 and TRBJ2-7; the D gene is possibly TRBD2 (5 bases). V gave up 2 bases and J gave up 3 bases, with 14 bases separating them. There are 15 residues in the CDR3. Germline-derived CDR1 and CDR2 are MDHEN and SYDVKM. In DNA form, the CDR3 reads TGTGCCAGCAGTTTAGGGCCGGGAACCCACTACGAGCAGTACTTC. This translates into CASSLGPGTHYEQYF.

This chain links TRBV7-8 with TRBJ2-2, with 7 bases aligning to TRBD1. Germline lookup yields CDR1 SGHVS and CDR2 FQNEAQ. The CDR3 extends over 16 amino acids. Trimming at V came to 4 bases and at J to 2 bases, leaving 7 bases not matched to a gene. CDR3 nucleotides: TGTGCCAGCAGCTCGATCCGGGACAGCAACACCGGGGAGCTGTTTTTT. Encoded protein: CASSSIRDSNTGELFF.

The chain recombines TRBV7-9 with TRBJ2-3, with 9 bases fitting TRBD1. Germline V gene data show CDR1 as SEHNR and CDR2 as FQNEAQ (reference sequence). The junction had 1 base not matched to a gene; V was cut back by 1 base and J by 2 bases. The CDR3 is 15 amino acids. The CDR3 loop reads CASSLGTGATDTQYF. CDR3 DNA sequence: TGTGCCAGCAGCTTAGGGACAGGGGCCACAGATACGCAGTATTTT.

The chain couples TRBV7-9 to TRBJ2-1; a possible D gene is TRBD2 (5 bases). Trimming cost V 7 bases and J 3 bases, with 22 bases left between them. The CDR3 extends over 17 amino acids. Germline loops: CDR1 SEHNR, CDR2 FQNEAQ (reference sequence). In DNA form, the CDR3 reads TGTGCCAGCATCTCCGGAGGAGGTGTGAACAACTACAATGAGCAGTTCTTC. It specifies CASISGGGVNNYNEQFF.

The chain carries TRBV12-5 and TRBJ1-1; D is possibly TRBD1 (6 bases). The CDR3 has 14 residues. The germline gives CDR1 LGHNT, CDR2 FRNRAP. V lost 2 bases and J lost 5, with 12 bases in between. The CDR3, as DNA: TGTGCTAGTGGTTTGTCAGGGGAGAGAACTGAAGCTTTCTTT. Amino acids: CASGLSGERTEAFF.

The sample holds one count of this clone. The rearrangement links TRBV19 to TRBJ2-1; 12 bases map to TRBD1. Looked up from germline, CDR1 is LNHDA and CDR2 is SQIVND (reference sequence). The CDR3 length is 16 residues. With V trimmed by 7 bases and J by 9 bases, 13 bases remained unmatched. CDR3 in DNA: TGTGCCAGTATAAGTGTGGGGACAGGGGGCGCGGGTGAGCAGTTCTTC. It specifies CASISVGTGGAGEQFF. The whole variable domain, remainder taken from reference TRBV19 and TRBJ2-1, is DGGITQSPKYLFRKEGQNVTLSCEQNLNHDAMYWYRQDPGQGLRLIYYSQIVNDFQKGDIAEGYSVSREKKESFPLTVTSAQKNPTAFYLCASISVGTGGAGEQFFGPGTRLTVL.

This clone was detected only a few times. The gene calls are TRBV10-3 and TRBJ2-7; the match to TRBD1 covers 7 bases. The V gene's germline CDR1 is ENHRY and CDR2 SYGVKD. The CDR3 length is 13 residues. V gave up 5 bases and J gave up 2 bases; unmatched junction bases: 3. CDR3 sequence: CAISTGAPYEQYF. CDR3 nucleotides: TGTGCCATCAGTACAGGGGCCCCCTACGAGCAGTACTTC.